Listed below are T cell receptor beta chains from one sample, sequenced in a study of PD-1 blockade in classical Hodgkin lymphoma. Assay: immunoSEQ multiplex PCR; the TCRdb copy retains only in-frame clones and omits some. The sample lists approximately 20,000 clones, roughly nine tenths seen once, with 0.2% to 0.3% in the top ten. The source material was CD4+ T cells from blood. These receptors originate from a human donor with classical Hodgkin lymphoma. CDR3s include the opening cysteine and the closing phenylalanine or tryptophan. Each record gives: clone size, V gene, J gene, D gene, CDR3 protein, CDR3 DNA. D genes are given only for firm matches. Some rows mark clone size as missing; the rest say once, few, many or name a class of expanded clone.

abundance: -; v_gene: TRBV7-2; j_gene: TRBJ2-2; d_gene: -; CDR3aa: CASSLGATGELFF; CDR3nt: TGTGCCAGCAGCTTAGGGGCCACCGGGGAGCTGTTTTTT
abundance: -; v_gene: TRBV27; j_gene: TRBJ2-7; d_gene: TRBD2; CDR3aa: CASSLRLAGPYEQYF; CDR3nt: TGTGCCAGCAGTTTGAGACTAGCGGGGCCCTACGAGCAGTACTTC
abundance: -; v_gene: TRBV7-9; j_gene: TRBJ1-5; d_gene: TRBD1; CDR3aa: CASSAGQGVNQPQHF; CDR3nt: TGTGCCAGCAGTGCCGGACAGGGGGTCAATCAGCCCCAGCATTTT
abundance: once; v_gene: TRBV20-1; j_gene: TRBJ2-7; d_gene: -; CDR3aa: CSASLLGEQYF; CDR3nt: TGCAGTGCTAGTCTGCTGGGGGAGCAGTACTTC
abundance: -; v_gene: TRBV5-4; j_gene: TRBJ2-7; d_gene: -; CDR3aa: CASSNDWVEQYF; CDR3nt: TGTGCCAGCAGCAACGACTGGGTCGAGCAGTACTTC
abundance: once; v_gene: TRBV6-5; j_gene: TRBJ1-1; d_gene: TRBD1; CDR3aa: CASSSDRGRETEAFF; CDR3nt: TGTGCCAGCAGTTCCGACAGGGGGCGGGAAACTGAAGCTTTCTTT
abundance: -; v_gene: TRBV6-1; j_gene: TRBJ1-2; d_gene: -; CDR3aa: CASSEIQGDVRGGYTF; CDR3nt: TGTGCCAGCAGTGAGATCCAGGGAGATGTTCGCGGTGGCTACACCTTC
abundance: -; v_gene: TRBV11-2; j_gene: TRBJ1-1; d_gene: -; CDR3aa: CASSLGRLGRGTEAFF; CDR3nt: TGTGCCAGCAGCTTAGGGCGGTTGGGCAGGGGAACTGAAGCTTTCTTT
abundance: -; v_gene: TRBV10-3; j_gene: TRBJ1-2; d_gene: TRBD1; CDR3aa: CAIREDRIHGYTF; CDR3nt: TGTGCCATCAGGGAGGACAGGATACATGGCTACACCTTC
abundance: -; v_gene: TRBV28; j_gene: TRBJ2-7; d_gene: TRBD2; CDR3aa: CASSFGLAGAYEQYF; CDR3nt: TGTGCCAGCAGTTTCGGGCTAGCGGGGGCCTACGAGCAGTACTTC
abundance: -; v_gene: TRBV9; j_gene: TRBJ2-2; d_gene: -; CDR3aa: CASSPRFGELFF; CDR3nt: TGTGCCAGCAGCCCTCGTTTCGGGGAGCTGTTTTTT
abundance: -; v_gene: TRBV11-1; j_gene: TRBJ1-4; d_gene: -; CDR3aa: CASSFGVQEKLFF; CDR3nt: TGTGCCAGCAGCTTCGGGGTACAGGAAAAACTGTTTTTT
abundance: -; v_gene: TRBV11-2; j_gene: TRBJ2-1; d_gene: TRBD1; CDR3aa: CASSLEGTEYNEQFF; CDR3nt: TGTGCCAGCAGCTTAGAAGGGACAGAGTACAATGAGCAGTTCTTC
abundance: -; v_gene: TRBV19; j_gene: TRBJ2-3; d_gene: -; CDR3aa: CASSMRDTQYF; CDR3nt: TGTGCCAGTAGTATGCGGGATACGCAGTATTTT
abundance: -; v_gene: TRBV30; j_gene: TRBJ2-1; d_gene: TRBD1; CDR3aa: CAWSGRRQGREQFF; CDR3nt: TGTGCCTGGAGTGGACGACGACAGGGTCGGGAGCAGTTCTTC
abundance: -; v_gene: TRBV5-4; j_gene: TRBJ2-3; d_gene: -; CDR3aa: CASSPARTNTDTQYF; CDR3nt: TGTGCCAGCAGCCCGGCGAGGACCAACACAGATACGCAGTATTTT
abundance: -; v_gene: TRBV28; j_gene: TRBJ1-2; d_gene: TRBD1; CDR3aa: CASSTTGGGGGYTF; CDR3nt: TGTGCCAGCAGTACAACAGGGGGCGGCGGTGGCTACACCTTC
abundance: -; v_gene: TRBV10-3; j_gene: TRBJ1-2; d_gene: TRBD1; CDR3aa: CAITSAAGGGGYTF; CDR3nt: TGTGCCATCACCTCCGCGGCAGGGGGTGGTGGCTACACCTTC
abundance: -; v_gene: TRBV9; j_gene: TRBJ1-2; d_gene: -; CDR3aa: CASSVGPMSRGGGGYTF; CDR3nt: TGTGCCAGCAGCGTAGGACCCATGTCGAGGGGCGGAGGGGGCTACACCTTC
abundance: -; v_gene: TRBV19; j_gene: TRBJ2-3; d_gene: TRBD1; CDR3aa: CATGQGRTDTQYF; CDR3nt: TGTGCCACGGGACAGGGAAGGACAGATACGCAGTATTTT
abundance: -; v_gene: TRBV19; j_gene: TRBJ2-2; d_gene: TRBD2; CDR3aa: CASSIVSSGGGELFF; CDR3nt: TGTGCCAGTAGTATAGTGTCTAGCGGGGGCGGGGAGCTGTTTTTT
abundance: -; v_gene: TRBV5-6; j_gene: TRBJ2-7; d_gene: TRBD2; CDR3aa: CASSLSSSGRWPYEQYF; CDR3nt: TGTGCCAGCAGCTTGTCATCGAGCGGGAGGTGGCCCTACGAGCAGTACTTC
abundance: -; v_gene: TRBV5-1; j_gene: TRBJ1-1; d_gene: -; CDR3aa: CASSFETSVAEAFF; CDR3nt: TGCGCCAGCAGCTTCGAGACCTCGGTAGCTGAAGCTTTCTTT
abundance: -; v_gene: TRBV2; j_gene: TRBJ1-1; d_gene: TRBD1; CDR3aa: CASRDRSGTEAFF; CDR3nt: TGTGCCAGCAGGGACAGGTCGGGCACTGAAGCTTTCTTT
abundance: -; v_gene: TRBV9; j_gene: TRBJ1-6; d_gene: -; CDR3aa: CASSDSVGGYSPLHF; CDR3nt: TGTGCCAGCAGCGACAGCGTTGGGGGGTACTCACCCCTCCACTTT
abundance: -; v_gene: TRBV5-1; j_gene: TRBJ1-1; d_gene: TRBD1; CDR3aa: CASSGIGQGMNTEAFF; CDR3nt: TGCGCCAGCAGCGGAATAGGACAGGGAATGAACACTGAAGCTTTCTTT
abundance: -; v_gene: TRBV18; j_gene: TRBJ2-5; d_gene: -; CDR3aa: CASSPRRDGETQYF; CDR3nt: TGTGCCAGCTCACCACGGCGGGACGGGGAGACCCAGTACTTC
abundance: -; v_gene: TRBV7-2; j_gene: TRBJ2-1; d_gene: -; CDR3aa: CASSAVRSMAPEQFF; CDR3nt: TGTGCCAGCAGCGCGGTGAGGAGTATGGCGCCTGAGCAGTTCTTC
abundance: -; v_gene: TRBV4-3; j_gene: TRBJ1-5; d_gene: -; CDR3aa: CASSQDLSGHLNQPQHF; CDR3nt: TGCGCCAGCAGCCAAGATCTAAGTGGGCACCTCAATCAGCCCCAGCATTTT
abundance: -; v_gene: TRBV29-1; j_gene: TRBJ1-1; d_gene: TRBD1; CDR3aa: CSTTGQPNTEAFF; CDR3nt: TGCAGCACTACGGGACAGCCGAACACTGAAGCTTTCTTT
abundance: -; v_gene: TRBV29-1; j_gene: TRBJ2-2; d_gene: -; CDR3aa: CSVEVWDTGELFF; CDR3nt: TGCAGCGTTGAAGTGTGGGACACCGGGGAGCTGTTTTTT
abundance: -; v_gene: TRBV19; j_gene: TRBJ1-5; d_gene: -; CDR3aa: CASSPGSRNQPQHF; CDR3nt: TGTGCCAGTAGTCCGGGGAGCCGAAATCAGCCCCAGCATTTT
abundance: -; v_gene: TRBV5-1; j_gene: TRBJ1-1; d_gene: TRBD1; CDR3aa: CASSVGQVNTEAFF; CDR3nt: TGCGCCAGCAGCGTAGGACAGGTGAACACTGAAGCTTTCTTT
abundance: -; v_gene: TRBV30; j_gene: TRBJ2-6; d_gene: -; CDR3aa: CAWSPGANVLTF; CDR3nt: TGTGCCTGGAGTCCTGGGGCCAACGTCCTGACTTTC
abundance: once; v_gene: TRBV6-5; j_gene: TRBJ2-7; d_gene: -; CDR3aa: CASATDSRRGEQYF; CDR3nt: TGTGCCAGCGCAACGGACTCGCGGCGAGGGGAGCAGTACTTC
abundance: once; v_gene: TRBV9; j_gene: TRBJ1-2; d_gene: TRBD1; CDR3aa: CASSGGDRWNYGYTF; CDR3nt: TGTGCCAGCAGCGGAGGGGACAGGTGGAACTATGGCTACACCTTC
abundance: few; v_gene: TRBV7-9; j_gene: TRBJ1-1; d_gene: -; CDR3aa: CASSVYRAGMNTEAFF; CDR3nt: TGTGCCAGCAGCGTCTACAGGGCCGGAATGAACACTGAAGCTTTCTTT
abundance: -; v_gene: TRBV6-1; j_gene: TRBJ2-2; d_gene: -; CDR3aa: CASGPGPNTGELFF; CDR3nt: TGTGCCAGCGGCCCGGGGCCCAACACCGGGGAGCTGTTTTTT
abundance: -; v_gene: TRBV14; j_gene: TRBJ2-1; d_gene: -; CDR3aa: CASSREGPPGNEQFF; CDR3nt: TGTGCCAGCAGCCGTGAGGGGCCCCCTGGCAATGAGCAGTTCTTC